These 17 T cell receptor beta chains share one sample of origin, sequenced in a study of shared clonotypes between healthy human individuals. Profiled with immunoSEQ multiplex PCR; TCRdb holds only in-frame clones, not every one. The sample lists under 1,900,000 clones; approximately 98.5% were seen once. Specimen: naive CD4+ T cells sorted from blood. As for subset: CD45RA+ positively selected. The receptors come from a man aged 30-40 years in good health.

The CDR3 reads CATSMALGIYEQYF. The CDR3 DNA reads as TGTGCCACCAGTATGGCCTTAGGGATCTACGAGCAGTACTTC. V and J are TRBV15 and TRBJ2-7; unclear D gene. The CDR3 extends over 14 amino acids. Germline CDR1 LNHNV, CDR2 YYDKDF (reference sequence). V was pared by 6 bases and J by 3 bases, with 15 bases between.

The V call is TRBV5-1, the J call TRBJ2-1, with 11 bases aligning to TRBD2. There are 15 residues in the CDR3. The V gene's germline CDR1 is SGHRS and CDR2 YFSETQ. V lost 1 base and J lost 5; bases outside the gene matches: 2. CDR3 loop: CASSLTLAGDNEQFF. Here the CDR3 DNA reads TGCGCCAGCAGCTTGACACTAGCGGGGGACAATGAGCAGTTCTTC. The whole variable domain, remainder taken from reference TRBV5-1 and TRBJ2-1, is KAGVTQTPRYLIKTRGQQVTLSCSPISGHRSVSWYQQTPGQGLQFLFEYFSETQRNKGNFPGRFSGRQFSNSRSEMNVSTLELGDSALYLCASSLTLAGDNEQFFGPGTRLTVL.

CDR3 sequence: CASTPGRRANYGYTF. The CDR3 DNA reads TGTGCCAGCACCCCGGGCCGACGAGCTAACTATGGCTACACCTTC. V gene TRBV7-8 combines with J gene TRBJ1-2; the D is unclear. Germline V gene sequence: CDR1 SGHVS, CDR2 FQNEAQ. CDR3 length: 15 residues. Trimming stripped 7 bases from V and 0 bases from J, with 15 bases between.

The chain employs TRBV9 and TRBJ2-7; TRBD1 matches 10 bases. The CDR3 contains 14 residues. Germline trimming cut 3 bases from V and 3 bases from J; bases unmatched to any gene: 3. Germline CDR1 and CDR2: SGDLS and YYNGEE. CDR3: CASSARDRGYEQYF. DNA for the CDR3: TGTGCCAGCAGCGCCCGGGACAGGGGCTACGAGCAGTACTTC.

CDR3: CASSFSRDQETQYF. The CDR3 bases are TGTGCCAGCAGCTTCAGCCGGGACCAAGAGACCCAGTACTTC. The chain is built from TRBV6-1 and TRBJ2-5; D call uncertain. The CDR3 consists of 14 residues. V was clipped by 6 bases and J by 0 bases, with 11 bases between them. The germline V gene has CDR1 MNHNS and CDR2 SASEGT.

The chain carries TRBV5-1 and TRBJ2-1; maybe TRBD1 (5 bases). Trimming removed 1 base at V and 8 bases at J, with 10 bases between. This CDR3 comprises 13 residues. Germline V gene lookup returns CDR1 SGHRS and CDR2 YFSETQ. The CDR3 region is CASSLSPRDEQFF. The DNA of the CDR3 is TGCGCCAGCAGCTTGAGTCCCAGGGATGAGCAGTTCTTC.

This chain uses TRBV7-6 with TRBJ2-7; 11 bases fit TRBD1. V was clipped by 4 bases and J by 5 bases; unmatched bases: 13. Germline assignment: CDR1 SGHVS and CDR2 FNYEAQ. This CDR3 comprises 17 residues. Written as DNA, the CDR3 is TGTGCCAGCAGCTATGAAGTCTCGGGACAGGGGGAGGACGAGCAGTACTTC. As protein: CASSYEVSGQGEDEQYF.

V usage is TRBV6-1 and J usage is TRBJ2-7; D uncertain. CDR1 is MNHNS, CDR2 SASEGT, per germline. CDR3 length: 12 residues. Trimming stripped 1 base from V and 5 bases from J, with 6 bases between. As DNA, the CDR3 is TGTGCCAGCAGTGAAGTATGGAACGAGCAGTACTTC. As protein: CASSEVWNEQYF.

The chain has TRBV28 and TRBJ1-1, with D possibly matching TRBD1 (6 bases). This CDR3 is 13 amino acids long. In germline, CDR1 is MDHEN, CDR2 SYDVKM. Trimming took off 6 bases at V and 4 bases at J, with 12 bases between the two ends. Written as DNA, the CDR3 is TGTGCCAGCAGCTCAGGGGACGGCACTGAAGCTTTCTTT. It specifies CASSSGDGTEAFF.

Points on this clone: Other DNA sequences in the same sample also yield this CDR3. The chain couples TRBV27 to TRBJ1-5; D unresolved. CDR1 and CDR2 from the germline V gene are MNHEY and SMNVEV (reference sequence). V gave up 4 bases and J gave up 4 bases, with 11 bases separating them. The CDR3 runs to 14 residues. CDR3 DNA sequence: TGTGCCAGCAGTTACCGGGGTCCTAATCAGCCCCAGCATTTT. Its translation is CASSYRGPNQPQHF.

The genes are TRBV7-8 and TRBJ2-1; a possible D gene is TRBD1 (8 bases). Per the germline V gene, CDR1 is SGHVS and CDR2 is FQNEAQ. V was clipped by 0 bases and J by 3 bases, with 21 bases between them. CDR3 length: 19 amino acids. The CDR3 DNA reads TGTGCCAGCAGCTTAGCCTATATTACGACAGGGGAGGGCTACAATGAGCAGTTCTTC. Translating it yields CASSLAYITTGEGYNEQFF.

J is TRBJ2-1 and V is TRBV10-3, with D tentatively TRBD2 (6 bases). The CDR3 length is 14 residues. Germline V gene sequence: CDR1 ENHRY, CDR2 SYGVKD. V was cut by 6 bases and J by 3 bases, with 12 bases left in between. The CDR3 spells CAIRTGGDYNEQFF. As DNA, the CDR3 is TGTGCCATCAGAACAGGAGGGGACTACAATGAGCAGTTCTTC.

The CDR3 is CASSRRSGGVTYNEQFF. CDR3 nucleotides: TGTGCCAGCAGCCGCCGAAGCGGTGGGGTAACCTACAATGAGCAGTTCTTC. This chain connects TRBV7-2 to TRBJ2-1; maybe TRBD2 (5 bases). Germline-derived CDR1 and CDR2 are SGHTA and FQGNSA. V was trimmed by 5 bases and J by 2 bases, leaving 19 bases between them. This CDR3 is built from 17 residues.

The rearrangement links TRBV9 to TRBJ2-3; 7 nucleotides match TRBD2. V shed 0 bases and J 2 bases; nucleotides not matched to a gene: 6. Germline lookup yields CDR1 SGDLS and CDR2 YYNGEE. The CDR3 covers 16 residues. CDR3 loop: CASSVASGGTTDTQYF. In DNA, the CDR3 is TGTGCCAGCAGCGTAGCTTCCGGGGGGACCACAGATACGCAGTATTTT.

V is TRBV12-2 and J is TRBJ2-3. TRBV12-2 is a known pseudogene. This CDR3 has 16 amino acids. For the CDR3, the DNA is TGTGCAAGTCGCTTAGCGGACGCCAGAAGCACAGATACGCAGTATTTT. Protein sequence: CASRLADARSTDTQYF.

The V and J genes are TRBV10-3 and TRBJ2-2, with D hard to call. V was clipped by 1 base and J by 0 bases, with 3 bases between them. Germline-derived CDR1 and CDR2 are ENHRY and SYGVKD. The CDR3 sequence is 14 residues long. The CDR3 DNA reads TGTGCCATCAGTGAGTTCGCGAACACCGGGGAGCTGTTTTTT. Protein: CAISEFANTGELFF.

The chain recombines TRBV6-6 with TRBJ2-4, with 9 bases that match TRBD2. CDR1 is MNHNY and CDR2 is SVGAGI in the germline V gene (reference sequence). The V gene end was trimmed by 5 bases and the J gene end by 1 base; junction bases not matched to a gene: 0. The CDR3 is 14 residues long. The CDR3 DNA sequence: TGTGCCAGCAGTAGCGGGAGGGCCAAAAACATTCAGTACTTC. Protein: CASSSGRAKNIQYF.